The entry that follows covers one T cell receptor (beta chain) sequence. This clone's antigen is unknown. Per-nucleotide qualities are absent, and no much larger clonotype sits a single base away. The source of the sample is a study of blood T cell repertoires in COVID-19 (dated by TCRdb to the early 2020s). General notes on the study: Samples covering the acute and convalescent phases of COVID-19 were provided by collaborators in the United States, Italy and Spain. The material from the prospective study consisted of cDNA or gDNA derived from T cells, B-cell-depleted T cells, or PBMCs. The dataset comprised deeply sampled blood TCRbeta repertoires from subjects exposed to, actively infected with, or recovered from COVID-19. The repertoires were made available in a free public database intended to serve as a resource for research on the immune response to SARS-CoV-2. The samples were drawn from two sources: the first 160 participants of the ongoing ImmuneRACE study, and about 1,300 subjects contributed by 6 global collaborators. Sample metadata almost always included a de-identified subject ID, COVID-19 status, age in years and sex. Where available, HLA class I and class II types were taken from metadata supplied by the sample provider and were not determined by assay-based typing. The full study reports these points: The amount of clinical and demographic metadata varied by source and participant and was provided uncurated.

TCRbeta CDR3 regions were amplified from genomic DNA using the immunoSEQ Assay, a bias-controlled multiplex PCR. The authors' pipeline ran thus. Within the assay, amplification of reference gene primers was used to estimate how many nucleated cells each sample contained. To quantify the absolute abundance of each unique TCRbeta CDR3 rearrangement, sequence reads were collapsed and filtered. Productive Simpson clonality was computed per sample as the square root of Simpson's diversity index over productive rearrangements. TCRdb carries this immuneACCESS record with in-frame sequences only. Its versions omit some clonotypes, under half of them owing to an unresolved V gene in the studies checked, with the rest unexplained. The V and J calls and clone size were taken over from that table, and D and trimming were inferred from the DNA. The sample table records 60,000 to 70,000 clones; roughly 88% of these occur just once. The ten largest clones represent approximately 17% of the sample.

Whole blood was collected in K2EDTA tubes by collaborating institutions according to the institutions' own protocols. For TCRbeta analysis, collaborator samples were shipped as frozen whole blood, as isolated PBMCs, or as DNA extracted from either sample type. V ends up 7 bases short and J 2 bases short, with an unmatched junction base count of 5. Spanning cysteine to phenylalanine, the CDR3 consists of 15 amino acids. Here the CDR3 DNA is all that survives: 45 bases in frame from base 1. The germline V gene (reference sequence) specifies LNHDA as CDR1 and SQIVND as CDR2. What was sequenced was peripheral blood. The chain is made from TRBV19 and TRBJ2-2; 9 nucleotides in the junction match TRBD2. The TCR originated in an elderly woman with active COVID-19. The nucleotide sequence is TGTGCCAGTAATCCAGCGGGGGGCAACACCGGGGAGCTGTTTTTT. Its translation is CASNPAGGNTGELFF.